This T cell receptor (beta chain) was captured in a study of technical replicates of blood from a few donors. Trimming stripped 2 bases from V and 5 bases from J, with 9 bases between. CDR1 is MNHEY, CDR2 SMNVEV, per germline (reference sequence). The CDR3 loop spans 13 amino acids. TCRdb's copy holds only in-frame clones and misses some; the assay was immunoSEQ multiplex PCR. The sample consists of about 83,000 clones, about 91% of them appearing once. This sequence was found in a human donor in good health. This chain connects TRBV27 to TRBJ1-1, with D perhaps matching TRBD1 (5 bases). Sequencing was performed on T cells isolated from PBMCs. The CDR3 sequence is CASSLGGRTEAFF. CDR3 DNA sequence: TGTGCCAGCAGTTTAGGGGGGAGGACTGAAGCTTTCTTT.